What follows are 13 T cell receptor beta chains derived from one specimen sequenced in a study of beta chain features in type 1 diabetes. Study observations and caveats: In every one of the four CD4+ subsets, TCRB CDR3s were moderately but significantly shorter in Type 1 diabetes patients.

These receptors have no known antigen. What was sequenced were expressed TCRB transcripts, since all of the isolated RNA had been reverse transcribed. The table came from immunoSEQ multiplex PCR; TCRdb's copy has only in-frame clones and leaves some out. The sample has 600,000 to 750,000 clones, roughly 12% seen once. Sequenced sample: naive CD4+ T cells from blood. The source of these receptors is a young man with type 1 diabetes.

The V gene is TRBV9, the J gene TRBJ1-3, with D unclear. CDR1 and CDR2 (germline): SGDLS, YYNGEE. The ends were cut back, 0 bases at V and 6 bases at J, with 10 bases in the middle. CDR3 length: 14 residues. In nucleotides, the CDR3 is TGTGCCAGCAGCGTAGGGGCGCTTGAAAACACCATATATTTT. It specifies CASSVGALENTIYF.

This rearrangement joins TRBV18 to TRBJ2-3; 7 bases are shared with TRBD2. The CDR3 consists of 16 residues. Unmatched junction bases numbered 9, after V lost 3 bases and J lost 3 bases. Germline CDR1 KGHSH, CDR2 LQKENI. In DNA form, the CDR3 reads TGTGCCAGCTCACCCCAGCGGGGCGGCCGGACAGATACGCAGTATTTT. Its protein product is CASSPQRGGRTDTQYF.

In DNA, the CDR3 is TGTGCCAGCAGCGTTTCCCCCCAGGGCAGCACCTACGAGCAGTACTTC. Translation gives CASSVSPQGSTYEQYF. The chain has TRBV9 and TRBJ2-7; D might be TRBD1 (5 bases). Per germline, CDR1 SGDLS and CDR2 YYNGEE. Trimming took off 2 bases at V and 2 bases at J, with 17 bases between the two ends. This CDR3 spans 16 amino acids.

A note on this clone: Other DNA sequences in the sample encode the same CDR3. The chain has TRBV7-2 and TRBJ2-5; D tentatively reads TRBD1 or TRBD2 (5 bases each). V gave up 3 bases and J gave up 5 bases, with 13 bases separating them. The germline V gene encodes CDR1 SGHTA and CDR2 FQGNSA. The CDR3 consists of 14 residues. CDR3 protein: CASSFQGALETQYF. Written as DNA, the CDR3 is TGTGCCAGCAGCTTTCAGGGAGCGCTGGAGACCCAGTACTTC.

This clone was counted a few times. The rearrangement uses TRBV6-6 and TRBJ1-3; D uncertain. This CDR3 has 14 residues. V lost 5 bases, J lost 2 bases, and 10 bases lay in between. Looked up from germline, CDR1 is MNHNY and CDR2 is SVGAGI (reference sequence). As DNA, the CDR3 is TGTGCCAGCAGTCCTTGGTCGACTGGAAACACCATATATTTT. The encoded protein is CASSPWSTGNTIYF.

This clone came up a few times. The CDR3 here is CASSLAWDRIYTGELFF. CDR3 nucleotide sequence: TGCGCCAGCAGCTTGGCCTGGGACAGAATATACACCGGGGAGCTGTTTTTT. V usage is TRBV5-1 and J usage is TRBJ2-2; 7 bases map to TRBD1. Per the germline V gene, CDR1 is SGHRS and CDR2 is YFSETQ. Trimming at V came to 0 bases and at J to 3 bases, leaving 8 bases not matched to a gene. The CDR3 consists of 17 residues.

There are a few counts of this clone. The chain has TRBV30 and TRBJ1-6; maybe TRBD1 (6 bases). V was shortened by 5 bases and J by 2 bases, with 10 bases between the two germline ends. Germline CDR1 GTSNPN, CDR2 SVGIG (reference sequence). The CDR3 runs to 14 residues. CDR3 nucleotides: TGTGCCTGGCGGGGGGCGGCCTATAATTCACCCCTCCACTTT. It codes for CAWRGAAYNSPLHF.

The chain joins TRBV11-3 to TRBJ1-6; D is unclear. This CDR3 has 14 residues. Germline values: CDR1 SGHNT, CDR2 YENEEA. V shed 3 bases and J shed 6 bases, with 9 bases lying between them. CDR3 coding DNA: TGTGCCAGCAGCTTCCCGGGCCCTAATTCACCCCTCCACTTT. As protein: CASSFPGPNSPLHF.

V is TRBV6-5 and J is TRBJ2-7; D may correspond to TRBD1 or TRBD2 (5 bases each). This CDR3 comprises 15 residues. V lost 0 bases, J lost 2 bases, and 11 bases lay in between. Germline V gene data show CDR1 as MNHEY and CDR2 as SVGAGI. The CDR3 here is CASSYSYQGPYEQYF. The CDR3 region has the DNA TGTGCCAGCAGTTACTCGTACCAGGGACCCTACGAGCAGTACTTC.

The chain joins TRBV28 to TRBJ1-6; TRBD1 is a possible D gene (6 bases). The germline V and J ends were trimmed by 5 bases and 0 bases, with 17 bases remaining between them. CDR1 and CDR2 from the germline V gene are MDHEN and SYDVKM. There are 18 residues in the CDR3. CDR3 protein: CASSGDTGFSSYNSPLHF. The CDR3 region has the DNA TGTGCCAGCAGTGGGGACACCGGTTTTAGCTCCTATAATTCACCCCTCCACTTT.

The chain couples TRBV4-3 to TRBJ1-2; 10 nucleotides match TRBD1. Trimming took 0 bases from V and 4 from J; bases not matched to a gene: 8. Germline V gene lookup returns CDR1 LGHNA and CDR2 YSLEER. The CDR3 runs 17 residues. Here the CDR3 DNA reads TGCGCCAGCAGCCAAGAGGAGACAGGGGGCGCTGGCTATGGCTACACCTTC. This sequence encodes CASSQEETGGAGYGYTF.

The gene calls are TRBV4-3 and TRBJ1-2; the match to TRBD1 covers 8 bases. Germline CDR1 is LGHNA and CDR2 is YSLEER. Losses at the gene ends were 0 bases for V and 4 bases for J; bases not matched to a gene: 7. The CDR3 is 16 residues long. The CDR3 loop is CASSQDVGQGTYGYTF. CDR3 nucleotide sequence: TGCGCCAGCAGCCAAGATGTTGGACAGGGAACCTATGGCTACACCTTC.

CDR3 loop: CASSEPAINYGYTF. Written as DNA, the CDR3 is TGTGCCAGCAGTGAACCAGCGATCAACTATGGCTACACCTTC. The V gene is TRBV6-1, the J gene TRBJ1-2; D call uncertain. There are 14 residues in the CDR3. Germline CDR1 reads MNHNS; CDR2 reads SASEGT. Deletions cut 2 bases from V and 2 bases from J, with 9 bases between.